This TCR beta chain was obtained from a study of blood T cells in healthy people across ages. A second PCR of 7 to 11 cycles used a sample-barcoded 5' primer and a J-beta primer mix. TCRdb reanalysed the 5' RACE reads using MiXCR and keeps one entry per CDR3 protein. The repertoire holds about 800,000 distinct CDR3 sequences, with around a quarter as singletons. The CDR3 loop spans 16 amino acids. V was cut by 1 base and J by 4 bases, with 19 bases left in between. Germline CDR1 reads GTSNPN; CDR2 reads SVGIG (reference sequence). Separately, the same data were catalogued under a study of T cells of mothers and their children.

The chain uses TRBV30 and TRBJ2-5; a weak D match, TRBD1 (6 bases). The sequencing input was blood. The TCR originated in a boy younger than 18 in good health. The CDR3 DNA follows: TGTGCCTGGAGTGAGCCCCCACAGGGAGTTAGAGAGACCCAGTACTTC. This translates into CAWSEPPQGVRETQYF.